The TCR beta chain described here comes from a study of shared clonotypes between healthy human individuals. It was across several immunoSEQ plates that each subset's genomic DNA was evenly split. TCRdb's table, derived via immunoSEQ multiplex PCR, lists solely in-frame clones and lacks some. Of some 2,100,000 clones listed, approximately 94% are singletons. The trim removed 3 bases at V and 2 bases at J, leaving 4 bases unmatched. CDR3 length: 15 residues. The V gene's germline CDR1 is KGHSH and CDR2 LQKENI. Sequenced sample: naive CD4+ T cells sorted from blood. Regarding subset: CD45RA+ positively selected. The receptor was isolated from a man between 18 and 35 years old in good health. The V call is TRBV18, the J call TRBJ2-5; 9 bases line up with TRBD2. The CDR3 sequence is CASSPFSGGQETQYF. As DNA, the CDR3 is TGTGCCAGCTCACCCTTTAGCGGGGGACAAGAGACCCAGTACTTC. Full variable domain (missing parts from reference TRBV18 and TRBJ2-5): NAGVMQNPRHLVRRRGQEARLRCSPMKGHSHVYWYRQLPEEGLKFMVYLQKENIIDESGMPKERFSAEFPKEGPSILRIQQVVRGDSAAYFCASSPFSGGQETQYFGPGTRLLVL.